The 18 T cell receptor beta chains listed next were all sequenced from one sample in a study of blood T cells in healthy people across ages. A second PCR of 7 to 11 cycles used a sample-barcoded 5' primer and a J-beta primer mix. TCRdb redid the calling of the 5' RACE reads with MiXCR, one entry per CDR3 protein. Here the sample spans about 680,000 distinct CDR3 sequences, around half being singletons. The sequenced sample consisted of blood. These receptors originate from a woman aged 60 to 75 in good health.

This chain joins TRBV29-1 and TRBJ2-3, with D perhaps TRBD1 (6 bases). CDR1 and CDR2 (germline): SQVTM, ANQGSEA. The CDR3 consists of 13 residues. Trimming cost V 7 bases and J 6 bases, with 17 bases left between them. CDR3 nucleotide sequence: TGCAGCGGATGGGACACCTCACTGGATACGCAGTATTTT. As protein: CSGWDTSLDTQYF.

This clonotype has at least ten counts. This chain links TRBV5-1 with TRBJ2-3; D is ambiguous. V dropped 4 bases and J dropped 0 bases, with 9 bases sitting between them. CDR1 is SGHRS, CDR2 YFSETQ, per germline. The CDR3 has 14 amino acids. The CDR3 DNA reads TGCGCCAGCAGCCCCGTCGTTAGCACAGATACGCAGTATTTT. This encodes CASSPVVSTDTQYF.

V is TRBV6-2 or TRBV6-3 and J is TRBJ2-7; TRBD2 is a possible D gene (6 bases). The germline V gene encodes CDR1 MNHEY and CDR2 SVGEGT. V gave up 2 bases and J gave up 7 bases, with 24 bases separating them. The CDR3 consists of 17 residues. CDR3 sequence: CASSYVSGGKTYNEQYF. CDR3 nucleotide sequence: TGTGCCAGCAGTTACGTTTCTGGCGGGAAGACCTACAATGAGCAGTACTTC.

This clonotype was found a few times. The CDR3 DNA reads TGTGCCATCAGTGAGCAGCGTCAAGAGACCCAGTACTTC. Amino acid sequence: CAISEQRQETQYF. The chain has TRBV10-3 and TRBJ2-5; D unresolved. V was trimmed by 2 bases and J by 2 bases, leaving 6 bases between them. This CDR3 has 13 residues. The germline CDR1 and CDR2 sequences are ENHRY and SYGVKD.

This clonotype was recorded at least ten times. This chain uses TRBV4-2 with TRBJ2-3; TRBD2 matches at 8 bases. This CDR3 is 17 amino acids long. J gave up 8 bases and V 0 bases, and 13 bases lay outside the gene matches. Germline V gene data show CDR1 as LGHNA and CDR2 as YNFKEQ. Written as DNA, the CDR3 is TGTGCCAGCAGCCAAGATAATAGTCGGGAGGGCTGGGGTACGCAGTATTTT. Translation: CASSQDNSREGWGTQYF.

This chain connects TRBV15 to TRBJ2-1; TRBD2 aligns across 12 bases. CDR3 length: 15 amino acids. The V gene end was trimmed by 2 bases and the J gene end by 6 bases; junction bases not matched to a gene: 2. The germline CDR1 and CDR2 sequences are LNHNV and YYDKDF (reference sequence). The CDR3 nucleotides read TGTGCCACCAGCAGACTAGCGGGAGGGCTCAATGAGCAGTTCTTC. Protein sequence: CATSRLAGGLNEQFF. The full variable domain, rest sourced from reference TRBV15 and TRBJ2-1, is DAMVIQNPRYQVTQFGKPVTLSCSQTLNHNVMYWYQQKSSQAPKLLFHYYDKDFNNEADTPDNFQSRRPNTSFCFLDIRSPGLGDTAMYLCATSRLAGGLNEQFFGPGTRLTVL.

This clonotype was found many times. The DNA for the CDR3 is TGTGCCAGCGGAGGAAGGGACGGAGAAGAGACCCAGTACTTC. It specifies CASGGRDGEETQYF. The genes are TRBV6-6 and TRBJ2-5; the D call may be TRBD1 or TRBD2 (5 bases each). Germline V gene lookup returns CDR1 MNHNY and CDR2 SVGAGI (reference sequence). This CDR3 region has 14 residues. Trimming left V 8 bases short and J 3 bases short, with 16 bases between.

Notes on this clonotype: A read error may produce the germline difference seen at one junction end. The genes are TRBV27 and TRBJ2-7; no definite D call. CDR1 is MNHEY, CDR2 SMNVEV, per germline (reference sequence). This CDR3 region has 14 residues. The CDR3 DNA reads TGTGCCGGCAGACCCAATAACGCATTCTACGAGCAGTACTTC. Its protein product is CAGRPNNAFYEQYF.

The chain is built from TRBV9 and TRBJ2-7, with D unclear. The V end was cut by 1 base, the J end by 7 bases, with 12 bases between. The CDR3 consists of 13 residues. Germline V gene data show CDR1 as SGDLS and CDR2 as YYNGEE. The CDR3: CASSVNNYNEQYF. In DNA form, the CDR3 reads TGTGCCAGCAGCGTAAACAACTACAATGAGCAGTACTTC.

The V gene is TRBV20-1, the J gene TRBJ2-3, with D hard to call. Per the germline V gene, CDR1 is DFQATT and CDR2 is SNEGSKA (reference sequence). V was cut by 1 base and J by 4 bases, with 12 bases left in between. The CDR3 length is 14 residues. Written as DNA, the CDR3 is TGCAGTGCTAGAGTGCATATCGGCTCAGATACGCAGTATTTT. Encoded protein: CSARVHIGSDTQYF.

The CDR3 DNA is TGCGCCAGCAGCCCAGGGGATTTTGGTAGCTTGTACCAAGAGACCCAGTACTTC. Translated: CASSPGDFGSLYQETQYF. V is TRBV5-1 and J is TRBJ2-5; D possibly corresponds to TRBD1 (6 bases). Germline CDR1 and CDR2: SGHRS and YFSETQ. V gave up 4 bases and J gave up 0 bases, with 22 bases separating them. This CDR3 has 18 residues.

The table lists this clonotype with a few counts. This chain links TRBV20-1 with TRBJ2-1; the match to TRBD2 covers 11 bases. Germline CDR1 and CDR2: DFQATT and SNEGSKA (reference sequence). This CDR3 is 13 amino acids long. The CDR3 coding sequence is TGCAGCCCGATAGCGGGAGGGAGGGCTGAGCAGTTCTTC. Residues: CSPIAGGRAEQFF.

This chain joins TRBV30 and TRBJ2-5; no clear D. V lost 2 bases and J lost 1, with 11 bases in between. This CDR3 spans 14 amino acids. The V gene's germline CDR1 is GTSNPN and CDR2 SVGIG (reference sequence). Here the CDR3 DNA reads TGTGCCTGGAGTAGGTTTTCATTCCAAGAGACCCAGTACTTC. Encoded protein: CAWSRFSFQETQYF.

The genes are TRBV9 and TRBJ2-3; unclear D gene. V lost 4 bases, J lost 4 bases, and 7 bases lay in between. CDR1 SGDLS and CDR2 YYNGEE come from the germline V gene. The CDR3 runs to 12 residues. Written as DNA, the CDR3 is TGTGCCAGCAGCCCCCACCCAGATACGCAGTATTTT. Encoded protein: CASSPHPDTQYF.

This clonotype has more than one count but fewer than ten. The chain has TRBV12-3 or TRBV12-4 and TRBJ2-7; 12 bases fit TRBD2. There are 15 residues in the CDR3. V shed 2 bases and J 3 bases; nucleotides not matched to a gene: 2. CDR3: CASSLRLAGDYEQYF. In DNA, the CDR3 is TGTGCCAGCAGTTTAAGACTAGCGGGAGACTACGAGCAGTACTTC.

CDR3 sequence: CACTQTAPANEKLFF. In nucleotides, the CDR3 is TGTGCCTGCACCCAGACAGCTCCGGCTAATGAAAAACTGTTTTTT. The chain carries TRBV27 and TRBJ1-4, with D tentatively TRBD1 (5 bases). CDR1 is MNHEY, CDR2 SMNVEV, per germline (reference sequence). The CDR3 is made up of 15 amino acids. The V end was cut by 11 bases, the J end by 3 bases, with 19 bases between.

There are many counts of this clonotype. This sequence joins TRBV7-2 and TRBJ1-1; D remains unclear. V lost 2 bases, J lost 4 bases, and 11 bases lay in between. Germline CDR1 SGHTA, CDR2 FQGNSA. The CDR3 spans 14 residues. In DNA form, the CDR3 reads TGTGCCAGCAGCTTAAGAAGAGGGCGCACTGAAGCTTTCTTT. Amino acids: CASSLRRGRTEAFF.

The CDR3 region is CSGGTGLRDGYTF. The CDR3 DNA reads TGCAGCGGGGGGACAGGCCTTCGCGATGGCTACACCTTC. V is TRBV29-1 and J is TRBJ1-2, with 8 bases that match TRBD1. The CDR3 runs 13 residues. Trimming removed 7 bases from V and 6 bases from J; junction bases left unmatched: 10. CDR1 and CDR2 from the germline V gene are SQVTM and ANQGSEA.